Presented here are 30 T cell receptor beta chains from one specimen sequenced in a study of OX40 agonist ivuxolimab in advanced cancers. Profiled with immunoSEQ multiplex PCR; TCRdb holds only in-frame clones, not every one. This table has fewer than 85,000 clones, 65% to 85% appearing once. The sample here was CD4+ or CD8+ T cells sorted from blood, taken in a trial of the OX40 agonist ivuxolimab. These receptors all stem from an adult with an advanced solid tumor such as melanoma, head and neck, liver or kidney cancer.

The chain recombines TRBV28 with TRBJ1-4; TRBD1 is a possible D gene (6 bases). This CDR3 is 16 amino acids long. Trimming removed 6 bases from V and 5 bases from J, with 19 bases in between. Per germline, CDR1 MDHEN and CDR2 SYDVKM. The CDR3 spells CASSPLVGTRNEKLFF. DNA for the CDR3: TGTGCCAGCAGCCCTTTGGTAGGGACAAGGAATGAAAAACTGTTTTTT.

The chain joins TRBV10-3 to TRBJ2-7; 7 bases line up with TRBD1. Per the germline V gene, CDR1 is ENHRY and CDR2 is SYGVKD. The CDR3 has 14 residues. The V gene end was trimmed by 2 bases and the J gene end by 2 bases; junction bases not matched to a gene: 3. Here the CDR3 reads CAISEVGTAYEQYF. The CDR3 bases are TGTGCCATCAGTGAGGTTGGGACAGCCTACGAGCAGTACTTC.

The chain employs TRBV30 and TRBJ1-5, with D tentatively TRBD1 (6 bases). Deletions cut 5 bases from V and 7 bases from J, with 9 bases between. This CDR3 region has 11 residues. In germline, CDR1 is GTSNPN, CDR2 SVGIG (reference sequence). The CDR3 sequence is CAWGGGQPQHF. The CDR3 nucleotides read TGTGCCTGGGGGGGCGGGCAGCCCCAGCATTTT.

This sequence joins TRBV5-8 and TRBJ2-3; the D is unclear. CDR1 is SGHTS, CDR2 YDEGEE, per germline. CDR3 length: 13 amino acids. Trimming removed 4 bases at V and 2 bases at J, with 8 bases between. This CDR3 is CASSKRDTDTQYF. The CDR3 coding sequence is TGTGCCAGCAGCAAAAGGGACACAGATACGCAGTATTTT.

The rearrangement uses TRBV12-5 and TRBJ2-7, with 9 bases lining up with TRBD1. Germline V lookup: CDR1 LGHNT, CDR2 FRNRAP. CDR3 length equals 20 residues. Trimming cost V 6 bases and J 2 bases; bases outside gene matches: 23. CDR3 nucleotide sequence: TGTGCTAGTGGCCCCGCCCCAGACCCCCTGGAAACAGGGGGCCCCTACGAGCAGTACTTC. Amino acids: CASGPAPDPLETGGPYEQYF. Variable domain in full (rest from reference TRBV12-5 and TRBJ2-7): DARVTQTPRHKVTEMGQEVTMRCQPILGHNTVFWYRQTMMQGLELLAYFRNRAPLDDSGMPKDRFSAEMPDATLATLKIQPSEPRDSAVYFCASGPAPDPLETGGPYEQYFGPGTRLTVT.

This clone was observed once. Here the CDR3 reads CASSRLAGVADTQYF. The CDR3 nucleotides are TGTGCCAGCAGCCGACTAGCGGGAGTAGCAGATACGCAGTATTTT. The V call is TRBV7-2, the J call TRBJ2-3; TRBD2 aligns across 12 bases. Looked up from germline, CDR1 is SGHTA and CDR2 is FQGNSA. V was pared by 5 bases and J by 4 bases, with 4 bases of the junction left unmatched. The CDR3 sequence is 15 residues long. The entire variable domain, with the rest obtained from reference TRBV7-2 and TRBJ2-3, is as follows: GAGVSQSPSNKVTEKGKDVELRCDPISGHTALYWYRQSLGQGLEFLIYFQGNSAPDKSGLPSDRFSAERTGGSVSTLTIQRTQQEDSAVYLCASSRLAGVADTQYFGPGTRLTVL.

Written as DNA, the CDR3 is TGTGCCAGCAGCTTTACGCAGGGGTCTGGAAACACCATATATTTT. Translation gives CASSFTQGSGNTIYF. The rearrangement uses TRBV11-2 and TRBJ1-3; TRBD1 is a possible D gene (6 bases). V was trimmed by 3 bases and J by 1 base, leaving 10 bases between them. CDR3 length: 15 amino acids. Germline CDR1 reads SGHAT; CDR2 reads FQNNGV. Based on the CDR3 plus reference TRBV11-2 and TRBJ1-3, the full variable domain is EAGVAQSPRYKIIEKRQSVAFWCNPISGHATLYWYQQILGQGPKLLIQFQNNGVVDDSQLPKDRFSAERLKGVDSTLKIQPAKLEDSAVYLCASSFTQGSGNTIYFGEGSWLTVV.

The chain has TRBV28 and TRBJ2-1, with a weak D call TRBD2 (7 bases). The length of the CDR3 is 15 residues. Germline V gene data show CDR1 as MDHEN and CDR2 as SYDVKM. Trimming removed 6 bases from V and 8 bases from J, with 20 bases in between. The CDR3 loop is CASSSPRGARDEQFF. In DNA form, the CDR3 reads TGTGCCAGCAGCTCCCCTCGGGGGGCTCGGGATGAGCAGTTCTTC.

The rearrangement uses TRBV5-4 and TRBJ2-3, with 9 bases that match TRBD2. After removal of 3 bases from V and 4 bases from J, the junction contained 6 bases not matched to a gene. CDR1 is SGHNT, CDR2 YYREEE, per germline (reference sequence). There are 15 residues in the CDR3. The CDR3 region has the DNA TGTGCCAGCAGCTCTAGCGGGGCCCCCCCAGATACGCAGTATTTT. This codes for CASSSSGAPPDTQYF.

The CDR3 DNA sequence: TGCGCCAGCAGCCCACGGCCTCAGTTGAACACTGAAGCTTTCTTT. This encodes CASSPRPQLNTEAFF. This chain uses TRBV5-1 with TRBJ1-1, with unresolved D. The germline V and J ends were trimmed by 4 bases and 0 bases, with 13 bases remaining between them. CDR1 SGHRS and CDR2 YFSETQ come from the germline V gene. CDR3 length: 15 amino acids.

The genes are TRBV15 and TRBJ2-7; 11 positions agree with TRBD2. The germline V gene encodes CDR1 LNHNV and CDR2 YYDKDF (reference sequence). This CDR3 comprises 15 residues. The junction had 5 bases not matched to a gene; V was cut back by 0 bases and J by 7 bases. Here the CDR3 DNA reads TGTGCCACCAGCAGAGAACTAGCGGGGGCGAGGGAGCAGTACTTC. This translates into CATSRELAGAREQYF.

This clone was seen more than once but under ten times. The chain recombines TRBV19 with TRBJ1-2, with a weak D call TRBD1 (5 bases). The CDR3 is made up of 12 amino acids. The V end was cut by 8 bases, the J end by 8 bases, with 15 bases between. Germline values: CDR1 LNHDA, CDR2 SQIVND (reference sequence). CDR3 nucleotide sequence: TGTGCCAGTGAGGGTGACAGTCGGGGCTACACCTTC. Translation: CASEGDSRGYTF.

V and J are TRBV5-6 and TRBJ2-1; D call uncertain. The V end lost 3 bases, the J end lost 0 bases, and 10 bases lay between the germline ends. The CDR3 contains 15 residues. Germline values: CDR1 SGHDT, CDR2 YYEEEE. The CDR3 coding sequence is TGTGCCAGCAGCTCGACACCGAGCTCCTACAATGAGCAGTTCTTC. Translation gives CASSSTPSSYNEQFF.

This sequence joins TRBV5-1 and TRBJ2-7; 7 nucleotides line up with TRBD1. The V gene's germline CDR1 is SGHRS and CDR2 YFSETQ. CDR3 length: 15 residues. Germline trimming cut 7 bases from V and 0 bases from J; bases unmatched to any gene: 10. This CDR3 reads CASRDLGQDSYEQYF. CDR3 bases: TGCGCCAGCCGCGATCTCGGACAGGACTCCTACGAGCAGTACTTC.

This clone has just a few counts. The chain employs TRBV7-2 and TRBJ1-4; D remains ambiguous. Germline V gives CDR1 SGHTA, CDR2 FQGNSA. The CDR3 has 13 amino acids. V was clipped by 5 bases and J by 6 bases, with 10 bases between them. CDR3 region: CASSPLRDEKLFF. The CDR3 bases are TGTGCCAGCAGCCCTCTTAGGGATGAAAAACTGTTTTTT.

J is TRBJ2-2 and V is TRBV7-2, with unresolved D. CDR3 length: 11 residues. Trimming shortened V by 4 bases and J by 4 bases, and 1 base separated the two germline ends. Looked up from germline, CDR1 is SGHTA and CDR2 is FQGNSA. Here the CDR3 DNA reads TGTGCCAGCAGCTCCACCGGGGAGCTGTTTTTT. It yields the protein CASSSTGELFF. Using reference TRBV7-2 and TRBJ2-2 for the parts outside the CDR3, the full variable domain is GAGVSQSPSNKVTEKGKDVELRCDPISGHTALYWYRQSLGQGLEFLIYFQGNSAPDKSGLPSDRFSAERTGGSVSTLTIQRTQQEDSAVYLCASSSTGELFFGEGSRLTVL.

The V call is TRBV5-1, the J call TRBJ1-4, with a possible D match to TRBD1 (5 bases). The ends were cut back, 4 bases at V and 7 bases at J, with 17 bases in the middle. The CDR3 spans 15 residues. Per germline, CDR1 SGHRS and CDR2 YFSETQ. The CDR3 DNA is TGCGCCAGCAGCCCCCAGGTAGGGGCAGGTGAAAAACTGTTTTTT. Amino acids: CASSPQVGAGEKLFF.

V and J are TRBV6-1 and TRBJ1-5, with TRBD1 matching over 8 bases. From germline, CDR1 is MNHNS and CDR2 SASEGT. Trimming removed 4 bases from V and 4 bases from J; junction bases left unmatched: 9. This CDR3 has 16 residues. DNA of the CDR3: TGTGCCAGCAGTGCCACGCTGACAGGGGTTAATCAGCCCCAGCATTTT. Protein sequence: CASSATLTGVNQPQHF.

The chain has TRBV7-2 and TRBJ1-3; D gene ambiguous. The V gene lost 8 bases and the J gene lost 0 bases, with 8 bases spanning the gap. CDR3 length: 13 residues. The germline gives CDR1 SGHTA, CDR2 FQGNSA. In DNA, the CDR3 is TGTGCCAGCGGCCACTTCTCTGGAAACACCATATATTTT. Encoded protein: CASGHFSGNTIYF.

The V call is TRBV28, the J call TRBJ2-5; 9 nucleotides align to TRBD2. CDR1 and CDR2 from the germline V gene are MDHEN and SYDVKM. Trimming took 6 bases from V and 2 from J; bases not matched to a gene: 4. The CDR3 has 14 amino acids. CDR3 sequence: CASSRGGGQETQYF. The CDR3 DNA sequence: TGTGCCAGCAGCCGCGGGGGGGGGCAAGAGACCCAGTACTTC.

The table lists this clone with a count of one. The V call is TRBV5-1, the J call TRBJ1-1; D unclear. CDR3 length equals 12 residues. Germline loops: CDR1 SGHRS, CDR2 YFSETQ. Trimming cost V 0 bases and J 7 bases, with 7 bases left between them. This chain's CDR3 is CASSLDGVEAFF. The DNA for the CDR3 is TGCGCCAGCAGCTTGGATGGAGTTGAAGCTTTCTTT.

The chain links TRBV5-1 to TRBJ1-2; 9 bases fit TRBD1. The junction had 13 bases not matched to a gene; V was cut back by 4 bases and J by 6 bases. Germline V gene lookup returns CDR1 SGHRS and CDR2 YFSETQ. The CDR3 has 16 amino acids. CDR3 protein: CASSLPPPTGGNGYTF. The CDR3 DNA follows: TGCGCCAGCAGCCTCCCCCCCCCGACAGGGGGTAATGGCTACACCTTC.

The chain carries TRBV6-5 and TRBJ2-7, with 10 bases matching TRBD1. Germline V gives CDR1 MNHEY, CDR2 SVGAGI. V gave up 0 bases and J gave up 3 bases; unmatched junction bases: 2. The CDR3 loop spans 15 amino acids. The CDR3 loop reads CASSYSWTGGYEQYF. DNA for the CDR3: TGTGCCAGCAGTTACTCCTGGACAGGGGGCTACGAGCAGTACTTC.

Only one count was recorded for this clone. The sample holds other DNA sequences that translate to the same CDR3. The chain uses TRBV6-5 and TRBJ1-5; unclear D gene. The V end lost 4 bases, the J end lost 0 bases, and 4 bases lay between the germline ends. Germline-derived CDR1 and CDR2 are MNHEY and SVGAGI. This CDR3 has 13 amino acids. CDR3 sequence (DNA): TGTGCCAGCAGTTTCGATAGCAATCAGCCCCAGCATTTT. Its translation: CASSFDSNQPQHF.

The chain links TRBV27 to TRBJ1-6; D unclear. Germline lookup yields CDR1 MNHEY and CDR2 SMNVEV (reference sequence). The CDR3 has 15 amino acids. Between the trimmed V and J ends, which lost 2 bases and 14 bases, there was a span of 19 bases. The CDR3 spells CASSLETPVSKALHF. In nucleotides, the CDR3 is TGTGCCAGCAGTTTAGAGACACCGGTGAGTAAGGCCCTCCACTTT.

At least ten counts were recorded for this clone. The rearrangement joins TRBV30 to TRBJ1-1; weak D call: TRBD1 (5 bases). Deletions cut 5 bases from V and 3 bases from J, with 16 bases between. Germline CDR1 reads GTSNPN; CDR2 reads SVGIG (reference sequence). CDR3 size: 14 residues. CDR3 sequence reads: CAWAPRGIDTEAFF. CDR3 sequence (DNA): TGTGCCTGGGCCCCGCGGGGGATTGACACTGAAGCTTTCTTT.

The gene calls are TRBV18 and TRBJ1-1; D might be TRBD1 (5 bases). The CDR3 contains 15 residues. Trimming cost V 3 bases and J 5 bases, with 16 bases left between them. From germline, CDR1 is KGHSH and CDR2 LQKENI. The CDR3 loop is CASSPPGGSRTEAFF. Written as DNA, the CDR3 is TGTGCCAGCTCACCTCCCGGGGGAAGTAGGACTGAAGCTTTCTTT. The full variable domain, its missing parts supplied by reference TRBV18 and TRBJ1-1, is NAGVMQNPRHLVRRRGQEARLRCSPMKGHSHVYWYRQLPEEGLKFMVYLQKENIIDESGMPKERFSAEFPKEGPSILRIQQVVRGDSAAYFCASSPPGGSRTEAFFGQGTRLTVV.

The chain links TRBV7-2 to TRBJ2-7; tentative D call: TRBD2 (6 bases). CDR1 and CDR2 from the germline V gene are SGHTA and FQGNSA. Trimming removed 1 base at V and 4 bases at J, with 17 bases between. The CDR3 has 16 residues. In DNA, the CDR3 is TGTGCCAGCAGCTTAGTAGGAGGGAACTCACAATACGAGCAGTACTTC. This translates into CASSLVGGNSQYEQYF.

The chain uses TRBV23-1 and TRBJ1-2; D not resolved. TRBV23-1 is sorted into the ORF group, with uncertain function. With 11 bases removed from V and 2 bases from J, the gap between germline ends came to 9 bases. This CDR3 region has 11 residues. This CDR3 reads CAPRKNYGYTF. CDR3 nucleotides: TGCGCCCCCAGGAAAAACTATGGCTACACCTTC.

This clone was seen only a few times. This chain joins TRBV7-9 and TRBJ1-1, with 8 bases aligning to TRBD1. This CDR3 contains 14 residues. Per the germline V gene, CDR1 is SEHNR and CDR2 is FQNEAQ (reference sequence). V shed 4 bases and J 4 bases; nucleotides not matched to a gene: 5. The CDR3 protein is CASSSWTGSTEAFF. As DNA, the CDR3 is TGTGCCAGCAGCTCTTGGACAGGGAGCACTGAAGCTTTCTTT.